This T cell receptor beta chain was retrieved from a study of cytomegalovirus exposure and HLA in healthy donors. On this clone: Its antigen remains unidentified.

Study-wide findings and caveats: Productive status was seen about 87% or about 30% of the time for most TCR beta V segments in an earlier analysis. One cluster of highly shared sequence variants probably arose as a sequencing artifact.

The PCR made use of 60 Vbeta and 13 Jbeta primers. Assay used: immunoSEQ multiplex PCR; TCRdb lists only in-frame clones, some missing. The sample shows around 200,000 clones, around 89% of them seen only once. Germline lookup yields CDR1 MGHDK and CDR2 SYGVNS. The germline V and J ends were trimmed by 4 bases and 3 bases, with 15 bases remaining between them. The CDR3 totals 15 residues. Input material: PBMCs. The sequence was obtained from a woman younger than 35 in good health and CMV-seronegative. V is TRBV25-1 and J is TRBJ1-1, with D maybe TRBD1 (5 bases). The CDR3 sequence: CASSALSVGHTEAFF. The CDR3 coding sequence is TGTGCCAGCAGTGCCCTTTCGGTGGGGCACACTGAAGCTTTCTTT.